One sample yielded the 15 T cell receptor beta chains listed below, sequenced in a study of T cell responses to AZD1222 COVID-19 vaccine. Clones were sequenced by immunoSEQ multiplex PCR, and TCRdb holds only the in-frame ones, with some missing. The sample carries some 140,000 clones, 70% to 90% recorded once. Sequences were derived from peripheral blood, sampled on day 0 of AZD1222 vaccination. Receptors originate from an adult in good health.

The chain has TRBV12-3 or TRBV12-4 and TRBJ2-1, with TRBD1 matching over 8 bases. The V segment lost 6 bases and the J segment 15 bases; nucleotides outside the gene matches: 10. The CDR3 covers 12 residues. CDR3 in amino acids: CASSRGQEFRFF. CDR3 in DNA: TGTGCCAGCAGCCGGGGACAGGAGTTTCGGTTCTTC.

This clone occurred once. The chain uses TRBV28 and TRBJ1-2; no clear D gene. The CDR3 contains 13 residues. CDR1 is MDHEN and CDR2 is SYDVKM in the germline V gene. Trimming shortened V by 5 bases and J by 4 bases, and 11 bases separated the two germline ends. The CDR3 DNA reads as TGTGCCAGCAGTCTAGGATCGAGCTATGGCTACACCTTC. Residues: CASSLGSSYGYTF.

The chain couples TRBV14 to TRBJ1-5; the match to TRBD1 covers 7 bases. Per the germline V gene, CDR1 is SGHDN and CDR2 is FVKESK. The V segment lost 4 bases and the J segment 5 bases; nucleotides outside the gene matches: 5. This CDR3 spans 14 amino acids. CDR3 in amino acids: CASSPRDSDQPQHF. The CDR3, as DNA: TGTGCCAGCAGCCCTCGGGACAGCGATCAGCCCCAGCATTTT.

This clone was detected only a few times. The V and J genes are TRBV24-1 and TRBJ2-7, with D tentatively TRBD2 (6 bases). V was pared by 5 bases and J by 3 bases, with 10 bases between. From germline, CDR1 is KGHDR and CDR2 SFDVKD. This CDR3 is 13 amino acids long. The CDR3 sequence: CATSGLDFYEQYF. The CDR3 bases are TGTGCCACCAGTGGACTAGATTTCTACGAGCAGTACTTC.

In DNA, the CDR3 is TGTGCCAGCAGCCCGACACTCTCCGGGGCCAACGTCCTGACTTTC. Translation gives CASSPTLSGANVLTF. This chain joins TRBV6-2 or TRBV6-3 and TRBJ2-6; D gene ambiguous. Looked up from germline, CDR1 is MNHEY and CDR2 is SVGEGT. CDR3 length equals 15 residues. Trimming left V 6 bases short and J 4 bases short, with 13 bases between.

The V gene is TRBV9, the J gene TRBJ1-1, with D hard to call. CDR1 and CDR2 from the germline V gene are SGDLS and YYNGEE. The CDR3 sequence is 13 residues long. V lost 1 base, J lost 5 bases, and 9 bases lay in between. The CDR3 loop is CASSVQFGTEAFF. As DNA, the CDR3 is TGTGCCAGCAGCGTACAATTCGGTACTGAAGCTTTCTTT.

CDR3 in amino acids: CASSEDASGSPLQYF. In DNA form, the CDR3 reads TGTGCCAGCAGTGAAGACGCTAGCGGGAGCCCTCTGCAGTACTTC. The gene calls are TRBV6-1 and TRBJ2-7, with 10 bases lining up with TRBD2. Germline CDR1 reads MNHNS; CDR2 reads SASEGT. This CDR3 spans 15 amino acids. Trimming removed 1 base from V and 9 bases from J; junction bases left unmatched: 9.

The chain couples TRBV6-5 to TRBJ1-2; 7 bases agree with TRBD1. Germline trimming cut 6 bases from V and 4 bases from J; bases unmatched to any gene: 11. The CDR3 length is 15 residues. Germline V lookup: CDR1 MNHEY, CDR2 SVGAGI. This CDR3 reads CASRPTGVLPYGYTF. The CDR3 DNA is TGTGCCAGCAGACCTACAGGGGTTCTGCCCTATGGCTACACCTTC.

This chain joins TRBV7-8 and TRBJ1-5; 8 bases fit TRBD1. The J segment lost 1 base and the V segment lost 4 bases, leaving 6 bases of the junction unmatched. The CDR3 is made up of 16 amino acids. The germline V gene has CDR1 SGHVS and CDR2 FQNEAQ. DNA for the CDR3: TGTGCCAGCAGCTCCGACAGGGGAGTAAGCAATCAGCCCCAGCATTTT. Residues: CASSSDRGVSNQPQHF.

This clone was observed a single time. This rearrangement joins TRBV24-1 to TRBJ1-2; D might be TRBD1 (6 bases). Germline lookup yields CDR1 KGHDR and CDR2 SFDVKD. Trimming left V 4 bases short and J 4 bases short, with 9 bases between. The CDR3 contains 13 residues. The CDR3 reads CATSEATGYGYTF. CDR3 sequence (DNA): TGTGCCACCAGTGAAGCGACAGGCTATGGCTACACCTTC.

The chain couples TRBV13 to TRBJ2-7; D is perhaps TRBD1 or TRBD2 (5 bases each). Per germline, CDR1 PRHDT and CDR2 FYEKMQ (reference sequence). V gave up 1 base and J gave up 2 bases, with 12 bases separating them. The CDR3 has 15 amino acids. CDR3 sequence: CASSLVNGAPYEQYF. The CDR3 coding sequence is TGTGCCAGCAGCTTAGTGAACGGGGCTCCCTACGAGCAGTACTTC.

This chain links TRBV27 with TRBJ2-1; the match to TRBD2 covers 10 bases. Germline V lookup: CDR1 MNHEY, CDR2 SMNVEV (reference sequence). Unmatched junction bases numbered 9, after V lost 9 bases and J lost 4 bases. This CDR3 is 15 amino acids long. The CDR3 is CASRRGTSVYNEQFF. The CDR3 region has the DNA TGTGCCAGTCGACGCGGGACTAGCGTATACAATGAGCAGTTCTTC.

The sample holds one count of this clone. This sequence joins TRBV19 and TRBJ2-5; D is possibly TRBD1 (6 bases). This CDR3 comprises 17 residues. The V gene's germline CDR1 is LNHDA and CDR2 SQIVND (reference sequence). Trimming cost V 4 bases and J 2 bases, with 20 bases left between them. The CDR3 DNA reads as TGTGCCAGTAGTAAGGGGATTCAGGGGAAAGCTCAAGAGACCCAGTACTTC. Translation: CASSKGIQGKAQETQYF.

V is TRBV5-1 and J is TRBJ2-2; TRBD2 aligns across 10 bases. In germline, CDR1 is SGHRS, CDR2 YFSETQ. The junction had 3 bases not matched to a gene; V was cut back by 4 bases and J by 6 bases. This CDR3 comprises 14 residues. This CDR3 is CASSGGLAAGELFF. CDR3 sequence (DNA): TGCGCCAGCAGCGGTGGACTAGCGGCCGGGGAGCTGTTTTTT.

This chain joins TRBV27 and TRBJ2-7; possible D gene TRBD1, 5 bases. Trimming pared 10 bases from V and 3 bases from J, leaving 19 bases between. The CDR3 sequence is 14 residues long. Germline V gene lookup returns CDR1 MNHEY and CDR2 SMNVEV (reference sequence). CDR3 sequence: CATRYRGDSYEQYF. The CDR3 nucleotides are TGTGCCACCCGTTACCGTGGAGACAGCTACGAGCAGTACTTC.